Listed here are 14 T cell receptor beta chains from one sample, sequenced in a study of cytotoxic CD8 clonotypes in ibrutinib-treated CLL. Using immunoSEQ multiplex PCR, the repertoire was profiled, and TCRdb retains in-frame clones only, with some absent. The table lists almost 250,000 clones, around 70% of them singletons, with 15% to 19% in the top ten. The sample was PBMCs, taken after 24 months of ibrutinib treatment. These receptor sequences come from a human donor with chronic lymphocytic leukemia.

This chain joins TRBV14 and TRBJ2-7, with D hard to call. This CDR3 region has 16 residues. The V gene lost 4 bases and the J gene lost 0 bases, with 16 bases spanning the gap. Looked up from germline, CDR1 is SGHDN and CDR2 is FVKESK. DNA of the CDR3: TGTGCCAGCAGCCCCCGTGCGCCTCAGAGCTCCTACGAGCAGTACTTC. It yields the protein CASSPRAPQSSYEQYF.

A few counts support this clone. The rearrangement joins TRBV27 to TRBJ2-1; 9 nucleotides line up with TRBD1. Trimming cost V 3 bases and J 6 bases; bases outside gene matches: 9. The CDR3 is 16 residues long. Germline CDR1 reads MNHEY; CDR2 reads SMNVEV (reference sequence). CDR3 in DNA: TGTGCCAGCAGTTTTATCCGACAGGGGGTAGGCAATGAGCAGTTCTTC. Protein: CASSFIRQGVGNEQFF.

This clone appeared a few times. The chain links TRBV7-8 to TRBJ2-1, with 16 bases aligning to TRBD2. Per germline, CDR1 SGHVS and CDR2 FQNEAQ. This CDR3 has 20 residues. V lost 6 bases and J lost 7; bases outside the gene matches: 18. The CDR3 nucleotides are TGTGCCAGCAGTTTAAATACGCCGGGACTAGCGGGAGGGGAATTGAATGAGCAGTTCTTC. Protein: CASSLNTPGLAGGELNEQFF. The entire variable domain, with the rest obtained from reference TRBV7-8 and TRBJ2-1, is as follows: GAGVSQSPRYKVAKRGQDVALRCDPISGHVSLFWYQQALGQGPEFLTYFQNEAQLDKSGLPSDRFFAERPEGSVSTLKIQRTQQEDSAVYLCASSLNTPGLAGGELNEQFFGPGTRLTVL.

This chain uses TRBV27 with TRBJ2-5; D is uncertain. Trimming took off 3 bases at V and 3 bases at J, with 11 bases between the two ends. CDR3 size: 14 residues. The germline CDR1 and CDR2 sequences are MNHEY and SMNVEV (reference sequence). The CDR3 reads CASSFETTKETQYF. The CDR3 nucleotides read TGTGCCAGCAGTTTTGAAACTACCAAAGAGACCCAGTACTTC.

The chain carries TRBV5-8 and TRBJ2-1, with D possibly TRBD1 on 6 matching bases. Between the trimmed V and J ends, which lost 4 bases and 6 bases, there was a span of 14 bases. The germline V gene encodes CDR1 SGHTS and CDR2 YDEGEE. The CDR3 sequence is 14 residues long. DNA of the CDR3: TGTGCCAGCAGCACGGGGACATCGGGCAATGAGCAGTTCTTC. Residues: CASSTGTSGNEQFF.

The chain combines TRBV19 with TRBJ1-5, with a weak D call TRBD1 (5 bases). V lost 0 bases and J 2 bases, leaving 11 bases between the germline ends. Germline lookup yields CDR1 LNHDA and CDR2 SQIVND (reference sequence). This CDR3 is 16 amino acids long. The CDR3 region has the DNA TGTGCCAGTAGTATAGATGCGCAGGGCCGCAATCAGCCCCAGCATTTT. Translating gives CASSIDAQGRNQPQHF.

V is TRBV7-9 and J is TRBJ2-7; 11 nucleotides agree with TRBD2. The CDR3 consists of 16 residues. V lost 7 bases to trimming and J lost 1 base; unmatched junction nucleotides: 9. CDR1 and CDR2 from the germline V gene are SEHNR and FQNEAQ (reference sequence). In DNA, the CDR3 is TGTGCCAGCACCAAACCGGGACTAGCGGCGTCCTACGAGCAGTACTTC. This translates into CASTKPGLAASYEQYF.

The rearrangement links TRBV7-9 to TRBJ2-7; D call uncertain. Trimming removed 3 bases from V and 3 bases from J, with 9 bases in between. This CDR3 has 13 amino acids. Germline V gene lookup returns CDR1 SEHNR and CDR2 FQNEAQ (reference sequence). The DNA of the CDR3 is TGTGCCAGCAGCTTGGTGGAGAACTACGAGCAGTACTTC. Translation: CASSLVENYEQYF.

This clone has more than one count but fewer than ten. CDR3 DNA: TGTGCCAGCACCCTCTCCTACGAGCAGTACTTC. Protein: CASTLSYEQYF. The genes are TRBV11-2 and TRBJ2-7; no firm D call. The CDR3 length is 11 residues. Germline CDR1 is SGHAT and CDR2 is FQNNGV. Deletions cut 7 bases from V and 0 bases from J, with 4 bases between.

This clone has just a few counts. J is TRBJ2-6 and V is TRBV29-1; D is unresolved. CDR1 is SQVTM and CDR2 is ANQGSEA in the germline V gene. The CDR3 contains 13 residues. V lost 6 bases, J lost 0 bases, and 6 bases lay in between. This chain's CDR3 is CSVTLSGANVLTF. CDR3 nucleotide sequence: TGCAGCGTGACCCTCTCTGGGGCCAACGTCCTGACTTTC.

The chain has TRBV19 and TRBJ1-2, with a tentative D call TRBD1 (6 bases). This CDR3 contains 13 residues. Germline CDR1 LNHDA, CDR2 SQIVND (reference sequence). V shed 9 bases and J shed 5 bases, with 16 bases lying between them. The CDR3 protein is CASQPYREYGYTF. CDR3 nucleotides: TGTGCCAGCCAACCGTACAGGGAGTATGGCTACACCTTC. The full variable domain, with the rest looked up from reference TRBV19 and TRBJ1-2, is DGGITQSPKYLFRKEGQNVTLSCEQNLNHDAMYWYRQDPGQGLRLIYYSQIVNDFQKGDIAEGYSVSREKKESFPLTVTSAQKNPTAFYLCASQPYREYGYTFGSGTRLTVV.

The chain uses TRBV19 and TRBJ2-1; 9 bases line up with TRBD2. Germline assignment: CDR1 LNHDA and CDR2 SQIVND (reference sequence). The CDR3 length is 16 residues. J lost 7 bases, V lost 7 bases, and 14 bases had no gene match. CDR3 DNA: TGTGCCAGTACCCCCGGGGCGGGAGGGCCCTCGAATGAGCAGTTCTTC. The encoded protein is CASTPGAGGPSNEQFF.

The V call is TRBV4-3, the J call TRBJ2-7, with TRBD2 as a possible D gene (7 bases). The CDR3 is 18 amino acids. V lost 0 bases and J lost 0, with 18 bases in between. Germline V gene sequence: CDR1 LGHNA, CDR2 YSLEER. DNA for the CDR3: TGCGCCAGCAGCCAAGATGAGGGGGAGGGCAGGGCCTCCTACGAGCAGTACTTC. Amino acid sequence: CASSQDEGEGRASYEQYF.

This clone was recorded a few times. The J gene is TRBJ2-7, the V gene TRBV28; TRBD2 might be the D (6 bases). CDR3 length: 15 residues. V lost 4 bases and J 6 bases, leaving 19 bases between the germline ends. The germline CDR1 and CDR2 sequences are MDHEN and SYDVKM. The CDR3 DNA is TGTGCCAGCAGTTCCCCGGGGGAAGAAAAGGTCGAGCAGTACTTC. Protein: CASSSPGEEKVEQYF.